The 19 T cell receptor beta chains reported below all come from one sample, sequenced in a study of blood T cell repertoires in COVID-19. TCRdb keeps only in-frame clones here, not all; method: immunoSEQ multiplex PCR. Here the sample spans about 260,000 clones, roughly 86% being singletons. The sample taken for sequencing was peripheral blood. Every receptor here comes from a human donor in a cohort sampled during active COVID-19.

The chain has TRBV18 and TRBJ1-1; the D is unclear. The CDR3 loop spans 14 amino acids. The V end lost 3 bases, the J end lost 4 bases, and 12 bases lay between the germline ends. Germline V lookup: CDR1 KGHSH, CDR2 LQKENI. DNA of the CDR3: TGTGCCAGCTCACCGGCTACAGCCGCCACTGAAGCTTTCTTT. Translated, it gives CASSPATAATEAFF.

This clone is a singleton in its sample. This chain links TRBV5-1 with TRBJ2-7; no clear D. Trimming stripped 4 bases from V and 2 bases from J, with 10 bases between. Germline CDR1 and CDR2: SGHRS and YFSETQ. This CDR3 comprises 13 residues. The CDR3 protein is CASSRRVPYEQYF. DNA of the CDR3: TGCGCCAGCAGCAGACGGGTCCCCTACGAGCAGTACTTC. The whole variable domain, remainder taken from reference TRBV5-1 and TRBJ2-7, is KAGVTQTPRYLIKTRGQQVTLSCSPISGHRSVSWYQQTPGQGLQFLFEYFSETQRNKGNFPGRFSGRQFSNSRSEMNVSTLELGDSALYLCASSRRVPYEQYFGPGTRLTVT.

The genes are TRBV12-3 or TRBV12-4 and TRBJ2-7, with TRBD1 identical over 7 bases. Germline trimming cut 6 bases from V and 5 bases from J; bases unmatched to any gene: 7. This CDR3 spans 13 amino acids. In DNA, the CDR3 is TGTGCCAGCAGGTACACAGGGGTTAACGAGCAGTACTTC. Translating gives CASRYTGVNEQYF.

V is TRBV28 and J is TRBJ1-4; 7 nucleotides align to TRBD1. Germline-derived CDR1 and CDR2 are MDHEN and SYDVKM. V was clipped by 4 bases and J by 2 bases; unmatched bases: 4. The CDR3 contains 15 residues. CDR3 sequence (DNA): TGTGCCAGCAGTTCCTCAGGGGGTACTAATGAAAAACTGTTTTTT. This encodes CASSSSGGTNEKLFF.

The chain joins TRBV20-1 to TRBJ2-7; D gene ambiguous. CDR1 and CDR2 (germline): DFQATT, SNEGSKA (reference sequence). The CDR3 covers 11 residues. V was pared by 6 bases and J by 10 bases, with 16 bases between. CDR3 loop: CSAPTAVVQYF. For the CDR3, the DNA is TGCAGTGCCCCCACAGCCGTGGTCCAGTACTTC.

The rearrangement uses TRBV20-1 and TRBJ1-2; no definite D call. From germline, CDR1 is DFQATT and CDR2 SNEGSKA (reference sequence). There are 11 residues in the CDR3. V was clipped by 1 base and J by 5 bases, with 5 bases between them. The CDR3 DNA is TGCAGTGCTAGAGCCGGGTATGGCTACACCTTC. Amino acids: CSARAGYGYTF.

The rearrangement joins TRBV10-3 to TRBJ2-1; D is possibly TRBD2 (5 bases). In germline, CDR1 is ENHRY, CDR2 SYGVKD. The CDR3 contains 14 residues. Trimming cost V 2 bases and J 7 bases, with 12 bases left between them. This chain's CDR3 is CAISEPRTENEQFF. CDR3 DNA: TGTGCCATCAGTGAGCCCCGGACTGAGAATGAGCAGTTCTTC.

The chain has TRBV10-1 and TRBJ1-4, with D possibly TRBD1 on 5 matching bases. Germline values: CDR1 WNHNN, CDR2 SYGVQD (reference sequence). V was pared by 3 bases and J by 7 bases, with 9 bases between. The CDR3 length is 13 residues. CDR3 region: CASSDRVCEKLFF. The CDR3 DNA sequence: TGCGCCAGCAGTGACAGGGTATGTGAAAAACTGTTTTTT.

The chain carries TRBV30 and TRBJ1-5, with TRBD1 identical over 10 bases. The germline gives CDR1 GTSNPN, CDR2 SVGIG (reference sequence). The V segment lost 5 bases and the J segment 7 bases; nucleotides outside the gene matches: 5. This CDR3 is built from 13 residues. The CDR3 region has the DNA TGTGCCTGGTCCCGGGACAGGGGACAGCCCCAGCATTTT. Translation gives CAWSRDRGQPQHF.

For this clone: Relative to the germline gene, one junction end is altered; a read error may explain this. The J gene is TRBJ2-1, the V gene TRBV7-7; 8 bases are a match to TRBD1. Germline CDR1 reads SSHAT; CDR2 reads FNYEAQ (reference sequence). There are 15 residues in the CDR3. CDR3 amino acids: CASSFGQGSYNEQFF. In nucleotides, the CDR3 is TGTGCTAGCAGCTTTGGACAGGGCTCCTACAATGAGCAGTTCTTC.

This chain connects TRBV29-1 to TRBJ2-3; 8 bases agree with TRBD2. This CDR3 is built from 16 residues. The V and J ends lost 3 bases and 5 bases, in that order; junction bases with no gene match: 13. Germline CDR1 and CDR2: SQVTM and ANQGSEA. The CDR3 region is CSVEGLEAGAGDTQYF. The CDR3 DNA reads as TGCAGCGTTGAGGGTCTAGAAGCGGGAGCGGGAGATACGCAGTATTTT.

This clone was seen only once. The chain employs TRBV4-3 and TRBJ2-1, with 8 bases aligning to TRBD2. The CDR3 covers 18 residues. The ends lost 4 bases at V and 4 bases at J; junction bases unmatched: 15. Germline loops: CDR1 LGHNA, CDR2 YSLEER. This CDR3 is CASSLAPISGAHYNEQFF. CDR3 bases: TGCGCCAGCAGCCTCGCTCCTATTAGCGGGGCCCATTACAATGAGCAGTTCTTC.

The chain has TRBV2 and TRBJ1-6; 8 bases match TRBD1. CDR3 length: 13 residues. The V gene's germline CDR1 is SNHLY and CDR2 FYNNEI. The V and J ends lost 11 bases and 6 bases, in that order; junction bases with no gene match: 6. Here the CDR3 DNA reads TGTGCCGCGAAGGACAGGGTTAATTCACCCCTCCACTTT. Translation gives CAAKDRVNSPLHF. The full variable domain, rest sourced from reference TRBV2 and TRBJ1-6, is EPEVTQTPSHQVTQMGQEVILRCVPISNHLYFYWYRQILGQKVEFLVSFYNNEISEKSEIFDDQFSVERPDGSNFTLKIRSTKLEDSAMYFCAAKDRVNSPLHFGNGTRLTVT.

The chain carries TRBV5-1 and TRBJ2-6; 8 nucleotides agree with TRBD1. Germline CDR1 and CDR2: SGHRS and YFSETQ. This CDR3 contains 17 residues. J was trimmed by 1 base and V by 4 bases; bases with no gene match: 7. The CDR3 DNA sequence: TGCGCCAGCAGCCCCTGGGGACAGGTTTCTGGGGCCAACGTCCTGACTTTC. Its translation: CASSPWGQVSGANVLTF.

The chain carries TRBV11-2 and TRBJ2-7, with D perhaps TRBD1 (6 bases). Trimming cost V 8 bases and J 0 bases, with 11 bases left between them. CDR3 length: 13 residues. Per germline, CDR1 SGHAT and CDR2 FQNNGV. CDR3 DNA: TGTGCCAGCGGACAGTTCCTCTCCTACGAGCAGTACTTC. Translation: CASGQFLSYEQYF.

The sample holds one count of this clone. The V call is TRBV4-3, the J call TRBJ2-7, with 8 bases aligning to TRBD1. Germline CDR1 LGHNA, CDR2 YSLEER. The ends lost 3 bases at V and 0 bases at J; junction bases unmatched: 4. CDR3 length equals 15 residues. The DNA of the CDR3 is TGCGCCAGCAGCCACTCCGGGACAGGCTCCTACGAGCAGTACTTC. Translation: CASSHSGTGSYEQYF.

There are a few counts of this clone. V usage is TRBV2 and J usage is TRBJ1-5; D uncertain. The germline V and J ends were trimmed by 7 bases and 5 bases, with 9 bases remaining between them. The germline CDR1 and CDR2 sequences are SNHLY and FYNNEI. The CDR3 has 12 amino acids. The DNA for the CDR3 is TGTGCCAGCACCCTCGGAGATCAGCCCCAGCATTTT. It is translated as CASTLGDQPQHF.

V usage is TRBV6-5 and J usage is TRBJ2-7, with TRBD1 as a possible D gene (6 bases). The CDR3 is 14 amino acids. Germline CDR1 and CDR2: MNHEY and SVGAGI. V was shortened by 6 bases and J by 0 bases, with 12 bases between the two germline ends. CDR3 loop: CASRLGHNSYEQYF. The CDR3 nucleotides are TGTGCCAGCAGATTGGGACATAACTCCTACGAGCAGTACTTC.

V and J are TRBV3-1 (or the pseudogene TRBV3-2) and TRBJ1-2, with 9 bases lining up with TRBD1. The junction had 5 bases not matched to a gene; V was cut back by 1 base and J by 5 bases. Per the germline V gene, CDR1 is LGHDT and CDR2 is YNNKEL (reference sequence). This CDR3 has 15 residues. The CDR3, as DNA: TGTGCCAGCAGCCAAGTGGGACAGGGAAGATATGGCTACACCTTC. This gives the protein CASSQVGQGRYGYTF.